The sequence of this T cell receptor (beta chain) was determined in a study of blood T cell repertoires in COVID-19. Study as a whole: Sites in the United States, Italy and Spain provided acute and convalescent COVID-19 samples.

Original processing notes: Estimated nucleated cell counts came from reference gene primer amplification. TCRdb keeps only in-frame clones here, not all; method: immunoSEQ multiplex PCR. The V and J calls and clone size were taken over from that table, and D and trimming were inferred from the DNA. This sample yields under 150,000 clones, of which approximately 84% are seen a single time; roughly a sixth belongs to the top ten. This clone was picked up one time. This sequence originates from a woman aged 80 or older with acute or convalescent COVID-19. The sample consisted of peripheral blood.

CDR3: CASSLDRTGNYGYTF. The CDR3 DNA is TGTGCCAGCAGCTTGGATAGGACAGGGAACTATGGCTACACCTTC. This chain connects TRBV5-4 to TRBJ1-2, with TRBD1 matching over 8 bases. The CDR3 totals 15 residues. Germline CDR1 and CDR2: SGHNT and YYREEE (reference sequence). After removal of 0 bases from V and 2 bases from J, the junction contained 3 bases not matched to a gene.